The entry that follows covers one TCR beta chain sequence. Its antigen is currently unknown. The CDR3 runs 15 residues. Germline V lookup: CDR1 SGDLS, CDR2 YYNGEE. Trimming removed 3 bases at V and 2 bases at J, with 15 bases between. This record comes from a study of OX40 agonist ivuxolimab in advanced cancers. General study results and limits: Clonal expansion was seen in CD4+ and CD8+ blood T cells by week 6 at 0.1 to 3.0 mg/kg.

Data came from immunoSEQ multiplex PCR; TCRdb stores just in-frame clones and leaves some out. Of 70,000 to 80,000 clones in the sample, approximately 81% are singletons; the top ten hold 3.5% to 6%. The J gene is TRBJ2-7, the V gene TRBV9; the D call may be TRBD1 or TRBD2 (5 bases each). Sequences were derived from CD4+ or CD8+ T cells sorted from blood, sampled in a trial of the OX40 agonist ivuxolimab. The origin of this receptor is an adult with an advanced solid tumor such as melanoma, head and neck, liver or kidney cancer. CDR3 DNA sequence: TGTGCCAGCAGCGCAACACTAGGGACGACCTACGAGCAGTACTTC. It encodes CASSATLGTTYEQYF.